This TCR beta chain originates from a study of PD-L1 blockade in urothelial cancer. The study enrolled patients with locally advanced or metastatic urothelial carcinoma. The V end was cut by 2 bases, the J end by 7 bases, with 12 bases between. This CDR3 is 15 amino acids long. The germline gives CDR1 SGHAT, CDR2 FQNNGV. Data came from immunoSEQ multiplex PCR; TCRdb stores just in-frame clones and leaves some out. Among roughly 26,000 clones listed, roughly nine tenths were seen once. The chain employs TRBV11-2 and TRBJ1-6, with D possibly TRBD1 on 5 matching bases. The receptor was derived from a man aged 50 to 60 with urothelial cancer. Sequencing was performed on PBMCs, taken around atezolizumab (anti-PD-L1) treatment. This CDR3 is CASSLNGGGNSPLHF. The DNA for the CDR3 is TGTGCCAGCAGCTTAAACGGGGGTGGAAATTCACCCCTCCACTTT.